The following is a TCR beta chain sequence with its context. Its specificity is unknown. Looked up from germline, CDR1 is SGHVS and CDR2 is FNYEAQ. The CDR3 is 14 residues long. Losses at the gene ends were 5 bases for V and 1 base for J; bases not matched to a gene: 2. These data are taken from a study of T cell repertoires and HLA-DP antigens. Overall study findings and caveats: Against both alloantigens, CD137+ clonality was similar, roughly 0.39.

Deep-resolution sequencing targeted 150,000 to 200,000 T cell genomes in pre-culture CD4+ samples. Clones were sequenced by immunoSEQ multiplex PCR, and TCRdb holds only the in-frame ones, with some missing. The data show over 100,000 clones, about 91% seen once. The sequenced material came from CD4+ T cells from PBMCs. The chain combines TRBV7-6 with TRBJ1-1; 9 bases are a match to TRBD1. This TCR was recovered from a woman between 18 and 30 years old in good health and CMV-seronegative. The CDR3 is CASSPTGGNTEAFF. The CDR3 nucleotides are TGTGCCAGCAGCCCGACAGGGGGGAACACTGAAGCTTTCTTT.